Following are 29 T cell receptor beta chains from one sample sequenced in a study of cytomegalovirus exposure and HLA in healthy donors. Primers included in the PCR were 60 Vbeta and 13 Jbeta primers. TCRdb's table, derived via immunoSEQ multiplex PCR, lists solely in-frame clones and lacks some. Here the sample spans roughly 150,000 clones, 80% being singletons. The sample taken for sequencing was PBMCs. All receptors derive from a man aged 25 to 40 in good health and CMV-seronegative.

CDR3 sequence: CASSLAGGPYEQYF. CDR3 nucleotide sequence: TGTGCCAGCAGCTTAGCAGGGGGCCCCTACGAGCAGTACTTC. V and J are TRBV11-2 and TRBJ2-7; TRBD1 aligns across 8 bases. Per germline, CDR1 SGHAT and CDR2 FQNNGV. The CDR3 runs to 14 residues. The V and J ends lost 1 base and 2 bases, in that order; junction bases with no gene match: 1.

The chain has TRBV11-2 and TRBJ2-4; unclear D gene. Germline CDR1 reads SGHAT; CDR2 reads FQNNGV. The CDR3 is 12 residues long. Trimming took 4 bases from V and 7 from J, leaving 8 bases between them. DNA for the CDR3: TGTGCCAGCAGCTCGATCGGGAACATTCAGTACTTC. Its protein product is CASSSIGNIQYF.

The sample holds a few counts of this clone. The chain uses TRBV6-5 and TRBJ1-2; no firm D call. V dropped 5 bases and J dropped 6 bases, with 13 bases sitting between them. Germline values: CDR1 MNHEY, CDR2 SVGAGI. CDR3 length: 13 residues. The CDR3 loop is CASSHQPGDGYTF. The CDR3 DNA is TGTGCCAGCAGTCATCAACCCGGAGATGGCTACACCTTC.

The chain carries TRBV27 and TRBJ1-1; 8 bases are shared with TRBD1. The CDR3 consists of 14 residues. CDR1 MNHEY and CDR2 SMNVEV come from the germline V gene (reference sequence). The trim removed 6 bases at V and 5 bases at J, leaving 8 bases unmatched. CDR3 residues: CASSLTGGSTEAFF. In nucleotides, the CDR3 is TGTGCCAGCAGCCTTACAGGGGGAAGTACTGAAGCTTTCTTT.

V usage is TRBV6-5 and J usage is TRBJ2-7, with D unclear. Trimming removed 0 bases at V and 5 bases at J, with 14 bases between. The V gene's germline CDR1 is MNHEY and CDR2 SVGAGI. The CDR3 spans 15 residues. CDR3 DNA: TGTGCCAGCAGTTACTCGACGCCAGGCCCCAACGAGCAGTACTTC. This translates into CASSYSTPGPNEQYF.

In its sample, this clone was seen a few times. CDR3 bases: TGTGCCAGCAGCCCCGGCGGGTCTGGCTATGGCTACACCTTC. Encoded protein: CASSPGGSGYGYTF. The rearrangement uses TRBV6-5 and TRBJ1-2, with D unclear. Germline CDR1 and CDR2: MNHEY and SVGAGI. This CDR3 is 14 amino acids long. V was pared by 6 bases and J by 4 bases, with 15 bases between.

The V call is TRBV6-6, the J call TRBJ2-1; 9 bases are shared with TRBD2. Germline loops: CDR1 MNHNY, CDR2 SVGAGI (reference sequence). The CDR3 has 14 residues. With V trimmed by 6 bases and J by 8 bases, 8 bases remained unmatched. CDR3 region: CASSLAGDEDEQFF. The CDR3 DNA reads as TGTGCCAGCAGCTTAGCGGGAGATGAGGATGAGCAGTTCTTC.

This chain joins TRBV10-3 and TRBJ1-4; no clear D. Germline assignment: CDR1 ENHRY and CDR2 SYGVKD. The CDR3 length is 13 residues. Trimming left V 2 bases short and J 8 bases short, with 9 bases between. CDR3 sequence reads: CAISERRLEKLFF. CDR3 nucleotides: TGTGCCATCAGTGAGCGCAGGCTGGAAAAACTGTTTTTT.

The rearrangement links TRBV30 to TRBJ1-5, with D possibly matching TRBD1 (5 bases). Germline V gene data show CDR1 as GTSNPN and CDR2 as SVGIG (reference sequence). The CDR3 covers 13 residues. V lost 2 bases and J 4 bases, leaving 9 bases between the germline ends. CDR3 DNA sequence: TGTGCCTGGAGTACGACAGCTAATCAGCCCCAGCATTTT. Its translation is CAWSTTANQPQHF.

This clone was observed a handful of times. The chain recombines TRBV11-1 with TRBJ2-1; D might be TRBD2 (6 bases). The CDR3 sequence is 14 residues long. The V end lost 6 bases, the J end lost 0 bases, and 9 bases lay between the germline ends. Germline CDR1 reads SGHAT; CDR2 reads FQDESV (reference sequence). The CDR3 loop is CASRDYGSYNEQFF. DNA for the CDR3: TGTGCCAGCAGGGACTATGGCTCCTACAATGAGCAGTTCTTC.

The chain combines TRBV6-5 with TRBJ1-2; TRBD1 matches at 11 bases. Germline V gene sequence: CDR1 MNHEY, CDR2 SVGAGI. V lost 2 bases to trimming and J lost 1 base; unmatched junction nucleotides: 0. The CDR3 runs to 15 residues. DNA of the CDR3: TGTGCCAGCAGTTACGGGACAGGGGGTAACTATGGCTACACCTTC. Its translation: CASSYGTGGNYGYTF.

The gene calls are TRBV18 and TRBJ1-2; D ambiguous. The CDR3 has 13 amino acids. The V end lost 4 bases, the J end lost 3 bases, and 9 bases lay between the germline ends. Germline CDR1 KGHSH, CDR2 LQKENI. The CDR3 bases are TGTGCCAGCTCACTAGACGGAGACTATGGCTACACCTTC. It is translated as CASSLDGDYGYTF.

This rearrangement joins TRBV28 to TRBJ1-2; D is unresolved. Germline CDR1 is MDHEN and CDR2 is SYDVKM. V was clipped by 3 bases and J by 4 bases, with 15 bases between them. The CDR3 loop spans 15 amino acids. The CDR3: CASSFGNKQVYGYTF. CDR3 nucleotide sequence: TGTGCCAGCAGTTTCGGGAACAAGCAAGTCTATGGCTACACCTTC.

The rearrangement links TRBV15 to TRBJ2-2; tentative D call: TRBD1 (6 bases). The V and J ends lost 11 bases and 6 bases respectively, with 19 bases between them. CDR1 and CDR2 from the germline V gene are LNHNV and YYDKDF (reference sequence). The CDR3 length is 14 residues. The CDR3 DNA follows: TGTGCCCCATCAGGGGAAGATAAGGCCGGGGAGCTGTTTTTT. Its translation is CAPSGEDKAGELFF.

CDR3 nucleotides: TGTGCCAGCAGCTTATTTACGGGAGCCCAAGAGACCCAGTACTTC. Translated, it gives CASSLFTGAQETQYF. The chain joins TRBV7-9 to TRBJ2-5; D perhaps matches TRBD2 (6 bases). CDR1 is SEHNR, CDR2 FQNEAQ, per germline (reference sequence). CDR3 length equals 15 residues. V dropped 2 bases and J dropped 1 base, with 11 bases sitting between them. Supplemented by reference TRBV7-9 and TRBJ2-5, the full variable domain reads DTGVSQNPRHKITKRGQNVTFRCDPISEHNRLYWYRQTLGQGPEFLTYFQNEAQLEKSRLLSDRFSAERPKGSFSTLEIQRTEQGDSAMYLCASSLFTGAQETQYFGPGTRLLVL.

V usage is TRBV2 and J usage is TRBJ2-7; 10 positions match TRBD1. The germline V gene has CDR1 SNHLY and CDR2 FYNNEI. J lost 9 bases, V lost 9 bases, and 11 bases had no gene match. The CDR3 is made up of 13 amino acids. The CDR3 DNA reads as TGTGCCAGGGCCCGGGACAGGGGTTATGGGCAGTACTTC. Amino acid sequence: CARARDRGYGQYF.

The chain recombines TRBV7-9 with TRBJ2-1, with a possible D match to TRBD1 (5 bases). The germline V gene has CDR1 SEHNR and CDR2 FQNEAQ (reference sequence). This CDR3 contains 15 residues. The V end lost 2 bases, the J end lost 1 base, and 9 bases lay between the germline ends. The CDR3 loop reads CASSLTAGSYNEQFF. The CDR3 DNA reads TGTGCCAGCAGCTTAACAGCAGGGTCCTACAATGAGCAGTTCTTC.

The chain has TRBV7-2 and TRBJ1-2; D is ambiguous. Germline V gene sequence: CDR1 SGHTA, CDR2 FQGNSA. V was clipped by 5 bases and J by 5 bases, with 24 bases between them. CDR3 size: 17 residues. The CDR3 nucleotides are TGTGCCAGCAGCCCCACCGGGTTGGGAACGGGATTTTATGGCTACACCTTC. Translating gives CASSPTGLGTGFYGYTF.

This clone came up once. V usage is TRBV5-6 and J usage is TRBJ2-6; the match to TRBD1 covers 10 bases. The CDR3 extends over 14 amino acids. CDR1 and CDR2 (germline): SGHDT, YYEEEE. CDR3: CALARQGASNVLTF. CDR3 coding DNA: TGTGCTCTCGCCCGACAGGGGGCTTCCAACGTCCTGACTTTC.

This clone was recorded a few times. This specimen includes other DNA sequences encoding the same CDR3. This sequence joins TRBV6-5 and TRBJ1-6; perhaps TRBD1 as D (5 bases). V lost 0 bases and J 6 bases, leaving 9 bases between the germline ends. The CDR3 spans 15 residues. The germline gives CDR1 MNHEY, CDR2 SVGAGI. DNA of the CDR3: TGTGCCAGCAGTTACTCGATTCAGGGTAATTCACCCCTCCACTTT. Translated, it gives CASSYSIQGNSPLHF.

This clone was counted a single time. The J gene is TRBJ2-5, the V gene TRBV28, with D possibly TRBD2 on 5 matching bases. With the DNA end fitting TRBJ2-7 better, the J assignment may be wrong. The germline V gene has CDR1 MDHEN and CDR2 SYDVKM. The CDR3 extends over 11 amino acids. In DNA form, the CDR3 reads TGTGCCAGCACGGGGAGCCGCGAGCAGTACTTC. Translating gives CASTGSREQYF.

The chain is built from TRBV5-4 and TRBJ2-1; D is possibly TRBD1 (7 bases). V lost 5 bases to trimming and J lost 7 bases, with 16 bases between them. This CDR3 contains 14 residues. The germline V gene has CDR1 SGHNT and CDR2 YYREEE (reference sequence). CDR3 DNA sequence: TGTGCCAGCAGTCGACAGGGAGGTCGAAATGAGCAGTTCTTC. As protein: CASSRQGGRNEQFF.

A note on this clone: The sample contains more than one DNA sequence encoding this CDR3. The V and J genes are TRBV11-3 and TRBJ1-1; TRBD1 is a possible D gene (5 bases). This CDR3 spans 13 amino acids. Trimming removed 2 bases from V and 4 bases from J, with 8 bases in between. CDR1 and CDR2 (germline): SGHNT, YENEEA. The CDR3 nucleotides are TGTGCCAGCAGCTTACAGGGCGGCACTGAAGCTTTCTTT. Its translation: CASSLQGGTEAFF.

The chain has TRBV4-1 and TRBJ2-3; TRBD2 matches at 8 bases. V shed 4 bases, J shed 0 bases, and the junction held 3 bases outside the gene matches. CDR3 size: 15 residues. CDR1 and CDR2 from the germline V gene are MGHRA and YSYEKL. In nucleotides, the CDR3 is TGCGCCAGCAGCCGGAGCGGGAGTAGCACAGATACGCAGTATTTT. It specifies CASSRSGSSTDTQYF.

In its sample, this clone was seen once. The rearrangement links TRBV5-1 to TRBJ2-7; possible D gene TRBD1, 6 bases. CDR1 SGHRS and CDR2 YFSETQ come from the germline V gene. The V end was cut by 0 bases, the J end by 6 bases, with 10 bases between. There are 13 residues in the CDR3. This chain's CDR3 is CASSLDRAGEQYF. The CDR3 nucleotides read TGCGCCAGCAGCTTGGACAGGGCGGGCGAGCAGTACTTC. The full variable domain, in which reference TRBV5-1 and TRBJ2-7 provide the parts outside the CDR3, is KAGVTQTPRYLIKTRGQQVTLSCSPISGHRSVSWYQQTPGQGLQFLFEYFSETQRNKGNFPGRFSGRQFSNSRSEMNVSTLELGDSALYLCASSLDRAGEQYFGPGTRLTVT.

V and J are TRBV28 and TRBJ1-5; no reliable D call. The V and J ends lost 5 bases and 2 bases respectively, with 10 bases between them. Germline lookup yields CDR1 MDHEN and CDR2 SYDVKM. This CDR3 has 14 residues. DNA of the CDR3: TGTGCCAGCAGTCCGCTTAGCCGCAATCAGCCCCAGCATTTT. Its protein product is CASSPLSRNQPQHF.

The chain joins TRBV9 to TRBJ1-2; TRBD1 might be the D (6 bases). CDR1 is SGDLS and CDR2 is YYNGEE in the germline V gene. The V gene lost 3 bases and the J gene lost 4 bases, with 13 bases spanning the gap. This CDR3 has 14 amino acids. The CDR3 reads CASSGRQAIYGYTF. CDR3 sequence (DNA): TGTGCCAGCAGCGGCCGACAGGCGATCTATGGCTACACCTTC.

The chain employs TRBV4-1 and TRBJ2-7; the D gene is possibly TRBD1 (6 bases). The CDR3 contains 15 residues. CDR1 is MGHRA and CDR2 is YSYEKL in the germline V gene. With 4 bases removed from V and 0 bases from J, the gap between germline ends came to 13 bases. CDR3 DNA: TGCGCCAGCAGCCTATCCGACAGGCGCTCCTACGAGCAGTACTTC. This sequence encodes CASSLSDRRSYEQYF.

This CDR3 reads CAWSPRQGWFF. The CDR3 nucleotides read TGTGCCTGGAGTCCTCGACAGGGATGGTTCTTT. The chain employs TRBV30 and TRBJ1-1; TRBD1 matches at 7 bases. This CDR3 region has 11 residues. The germline gives CDR1 GTSNPN, CDR2 SVGIG (reference sequence). V was pared by 2 bases and J by 14 bases, with 8 bases of the junction left unmatched.